This T cell receptor beta chain originates from a study of OX40 agonist ivuxolimab in advanced cancers. With regard to this clone: Its antigen is unknown.

Study-wide points: The study found that CD8+ T cells averaged more expanded clones than CD4+. Doses of 0.1 to 3.0 mg/kg were accompanied by clonal expansion of CD4+ and CD8+ blood T cells by week 6.

Assay used: immunoSEQ multiplex PCR; TCRdb lists only in-frame clones, some missing. The repertoire includes nearly 50,000 clones, about 88% of them detected once, and around 0.6% sits in the top ten. CDR1 is MNHNS, CDR2 SASEGT, per germline. This CDR3 has 15 residues. V was trimmed by 2 bases and J by 0 bases, leaving 8 bases between them. The TCR comes from an adult with an advanced solid tumor such as melanoma, head and neck, liver or kidney cancer. The gene calls are TRBV6-1 and TRBJ2-4, with a possible D match to TRBD1 (5 bases). The source was CD4+ or CD8+ T cells sorted from blood, collected in a trial of the OX40 agonist ivuxolimab. CDR3 in amino acids: CASSEIGEAKNIQYF. CDR3 DNA: TGTGCCAGCAGTGAAATAGGGGAAGCCAAAAACATTCAGTACTTC.